This T cell receptor beta chain is from a study of chemoradiotherapy in HPV16-positive cancers. About the study: Candidate HPV-specific clones and shared TCR motifs came from a couple of HPV16-positive patients. Study findings and constraints: Non-HPV-specific T cells did not expand in tumors during treatment, whereas candidate HPV-specific clones and E7-related motifs did. Only two HPV16-positive patients supplied the functional HPV-specificity definition.

V was trimmed by 1 base and J by 6 bases, leaving 13 bases between them. Germline V gene lookup returns CDR1 SEHNR and CDR2 FQNEAQ (reference sequence). The CDR3 is 14 residues long. To note about this clone: The antigen is not known.

Clones were sequenced by immunoSEQ multiplex PCR, and TCRdb holds only the in-frame ones, with some missing. Among a few hundred clones listed, over 60% were seen once. The receptor was isolated from a human donor with HPV-associated anogenital cancer. The chain employs TRBV7-9 and TRBJ2-7; D unresolved. Here the sequenced sample was tumor tissue, taken from a patient who underwent chemoradiotherapy. This CDR3 reads CASSLGQGPAEQYF. The CDR3 nucleotides are TGTGCCAGCAGCTTAGGGCAAGGGCCTGCCGAGCAGTACTTC.